This T cell receptor beta chain derives from a study of response to subunit inactivated influenza vaccine. TCRdb analysed the RT-PCR reads with MiXCR anew, one entry per CDR3 protein. The sample lists 600,000 to 850,000 distinct CDR3 sequences, 14% occurring once. Worth noting for this clonotype: Its specificity is not known.

In germline, CDR1 is DFQATT, CDR2 SNEGSKA (reference sequence). V lost 1 base and J 7 bases, leaving 8 bases between the germline ends. This CDR3 has 13 residues. Study observations and caveats: The authors put forward the suggestion that each seasonal influenza vaccination may bring in only a limited number of new T cells.

The specimen comprised PBMCs from blood, sampled roughly 15 days before vaccination. This clonotype was sampled from a man over 45 who received an inactivated influenza vaccine. The V call is TRBV20-1, the J call TRBJ1-6; D gene unclear. The chain's CDR3 is CSARVLGNSPLHF. In nucleotides, the CDR3 is TGCAGTGCTAGAGTGTTGGGGAATTCACCCCTCCACTTT.